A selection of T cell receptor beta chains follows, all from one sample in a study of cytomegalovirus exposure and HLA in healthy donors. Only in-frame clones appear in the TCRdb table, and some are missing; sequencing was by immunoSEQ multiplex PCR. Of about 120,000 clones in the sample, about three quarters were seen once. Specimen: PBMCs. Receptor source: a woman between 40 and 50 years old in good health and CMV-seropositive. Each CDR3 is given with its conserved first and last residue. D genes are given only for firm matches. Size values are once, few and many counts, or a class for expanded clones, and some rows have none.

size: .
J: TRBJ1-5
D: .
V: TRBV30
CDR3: CAWSGVLSNSNQPQHF
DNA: TGTGCCTGGAGCGGGGTACTTTCCAATAGCAATCAGCCCCAGCATTTT

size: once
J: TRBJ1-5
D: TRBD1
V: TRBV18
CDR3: CASSPGTGNYQPQHF
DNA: TGTGCCAGCTCACCCGGGACAGGGAACTATCAGCCCCAGCATTTT

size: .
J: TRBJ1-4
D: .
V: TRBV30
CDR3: CAWGGTAATNEKLFF
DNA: TGTGCCTGGGGTGGGACTGCCGCAACTAATGAAAAACTGTTTTTT

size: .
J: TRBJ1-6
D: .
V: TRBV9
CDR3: CASSVLAEGALHF
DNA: TGTGCCAGCAGCGTGTTGGCGGAAGGGGCCCTCCACTTT

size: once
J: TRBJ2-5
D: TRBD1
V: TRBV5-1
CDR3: CASSSGTGRYETQYF
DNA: TGCGCCAGCAGCTCGGGGACAGGGAGGTATGAGACCCAGTACTTC

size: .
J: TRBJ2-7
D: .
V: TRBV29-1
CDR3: CSVGRTQGYEQYF
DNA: TGCAGCGTTGGTAGAACACAGGGATACGAGCAGTACTTC

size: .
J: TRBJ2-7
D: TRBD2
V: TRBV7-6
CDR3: CASSAQTSGGPFFLYEQYF
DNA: TGTGCCAGCAGCGCCCAGACTAGCGGGGGGCCCTTTTTTCTCTACGAGCAGTACTTC

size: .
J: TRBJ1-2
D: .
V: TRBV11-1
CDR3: CASSSGYTF
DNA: TGTGCCAGCTCTAGTGGCTACACCTTC

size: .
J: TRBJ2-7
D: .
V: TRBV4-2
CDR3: CASSQDLGGSDYEQYF
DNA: TGTGCCAGCAGCCAAGACCTCGGAGGCTCCGACTACGAGCAGTACTTC

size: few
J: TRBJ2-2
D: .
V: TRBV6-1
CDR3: CASSPGRNTGELFF
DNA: TGTGCCAGCAGTCCAGGCCGGAACACCGGGGAGCTGTTTTTT

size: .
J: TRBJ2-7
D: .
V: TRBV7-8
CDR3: CASSSLRTPTYEQYF
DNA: TGTGCCAGCAGCTCCCTGAGGACACCCACCTACGAGCAGTACTTC

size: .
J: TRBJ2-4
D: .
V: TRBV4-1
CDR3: CASSSPGENIQYF
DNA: TGCGCCAGCAGCTCCCCAGGGGAAAACATTCAGTACTTC

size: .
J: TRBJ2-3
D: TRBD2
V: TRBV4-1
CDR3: CASSFKAGGPSTDTQYF
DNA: TGCGCCAGCAGTTTCAAAGCGGGGGGGCCTAGCACAGATACGCAGTATTTT

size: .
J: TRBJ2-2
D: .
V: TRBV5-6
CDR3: CASSPTPGHNTGELFF
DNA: TGTGCCAGCAGCCCTACCCCGGGACATAACACCGGGGAGCTGTTTTTT

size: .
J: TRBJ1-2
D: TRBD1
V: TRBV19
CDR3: CASSLIRGDGYTF
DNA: TGTGCCAGTAGTTTAATCAGGGGGGATGGCTACACCTTC

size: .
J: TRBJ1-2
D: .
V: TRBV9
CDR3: CASSAIRDTLNYGYTF
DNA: TGTGCCAGCAGCGCTATACGGGACACACTTAACTATGGCTACACCTTC

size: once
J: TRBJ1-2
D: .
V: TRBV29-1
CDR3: CSVEGEGYYGYTF
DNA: TGCAGCGTGGAAGGGGAGGGGTACTATGGCTACACCTTC

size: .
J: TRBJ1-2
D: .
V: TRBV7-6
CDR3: CASSLGARSIYGYTF
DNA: TGTGCCAGCAGCTTAGGTGCCCGGTCCATCTATGGCTACACCTTC